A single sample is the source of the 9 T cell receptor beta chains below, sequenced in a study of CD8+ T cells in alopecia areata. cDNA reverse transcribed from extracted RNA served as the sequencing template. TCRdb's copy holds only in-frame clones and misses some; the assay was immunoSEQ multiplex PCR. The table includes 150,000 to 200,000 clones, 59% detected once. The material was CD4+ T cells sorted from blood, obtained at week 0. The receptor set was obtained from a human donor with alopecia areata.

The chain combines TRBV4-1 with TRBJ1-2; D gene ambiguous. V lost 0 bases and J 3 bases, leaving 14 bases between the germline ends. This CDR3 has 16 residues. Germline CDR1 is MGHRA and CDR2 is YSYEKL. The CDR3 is CASSQDPASRHYGYTF. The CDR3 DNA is TGCGCCAGCAGCCAAGATCCGGCCAGCCGACACTATGGCTACACCTTC.

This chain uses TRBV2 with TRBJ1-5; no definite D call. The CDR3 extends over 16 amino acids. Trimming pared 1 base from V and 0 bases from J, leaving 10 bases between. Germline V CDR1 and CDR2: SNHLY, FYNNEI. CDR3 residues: CASSEVFVGSNQPQHF. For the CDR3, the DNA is TGTGCCAGCAGTGAAGTCTTTGTGGGTAGCAATCAGCCCCAGCATTTT.

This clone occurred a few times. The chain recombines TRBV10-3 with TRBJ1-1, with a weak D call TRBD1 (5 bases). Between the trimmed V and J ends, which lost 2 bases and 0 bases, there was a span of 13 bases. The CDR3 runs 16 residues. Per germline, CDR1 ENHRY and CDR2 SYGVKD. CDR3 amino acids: CAISEGVGVMNTEAFF. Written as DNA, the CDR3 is TGTGCCATCAGTGAGGGGGTGGGGGTTATGAACACTGAAGCTTTCTTT.

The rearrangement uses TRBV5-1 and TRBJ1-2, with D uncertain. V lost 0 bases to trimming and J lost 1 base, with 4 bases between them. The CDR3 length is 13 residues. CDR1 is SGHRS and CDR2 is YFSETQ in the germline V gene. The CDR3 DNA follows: TGCGCCAGCAGCTTGGGAGTTAACTATGGCTACACCTTC. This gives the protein CASSLGVNYGYTF.

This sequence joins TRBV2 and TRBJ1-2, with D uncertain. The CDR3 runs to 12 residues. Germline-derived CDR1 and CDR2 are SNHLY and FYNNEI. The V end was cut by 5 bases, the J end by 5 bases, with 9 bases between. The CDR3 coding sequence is TGTGCCAGCAGTCTTTCAGGATATGGCTACACCTTC. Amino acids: CASSLSGYGYTF.

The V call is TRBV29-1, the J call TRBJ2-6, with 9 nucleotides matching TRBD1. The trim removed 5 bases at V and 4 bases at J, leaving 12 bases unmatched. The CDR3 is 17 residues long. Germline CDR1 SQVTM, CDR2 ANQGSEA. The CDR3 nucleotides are TGCAGCGTTCCGGGACAGGGATCTGTGGCCGGGGCCAACGTCCTGACTTTC. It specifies CSVPGQGSVAGANVLTF.

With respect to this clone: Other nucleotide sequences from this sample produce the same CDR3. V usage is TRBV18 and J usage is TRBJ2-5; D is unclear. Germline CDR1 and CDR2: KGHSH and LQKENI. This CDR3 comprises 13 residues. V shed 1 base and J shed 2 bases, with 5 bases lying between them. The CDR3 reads CASSPRQQETQYF. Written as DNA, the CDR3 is TGTGCCAGCTCACCACGGCAACAAGAGACCCAGTACTTC.

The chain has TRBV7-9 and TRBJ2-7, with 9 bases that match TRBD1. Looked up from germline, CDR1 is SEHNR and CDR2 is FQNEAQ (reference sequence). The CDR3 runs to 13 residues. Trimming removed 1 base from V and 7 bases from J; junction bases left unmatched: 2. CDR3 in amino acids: CASSLVGTGEQYF. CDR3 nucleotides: TGTGCCAGCAGCTTAGTGGGGACAGGGGAGCAGTACTTC.

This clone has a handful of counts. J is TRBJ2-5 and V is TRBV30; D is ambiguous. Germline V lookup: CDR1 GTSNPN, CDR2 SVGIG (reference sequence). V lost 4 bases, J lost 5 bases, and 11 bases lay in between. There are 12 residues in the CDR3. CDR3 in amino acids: CAWTPDRETQYF. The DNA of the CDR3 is TGTGCCTGGACCCCTGATAGGGAGACCCAGTACTTC.